Listed below are T cell receptor beta chains from one sample, sequenced in a study of blood T cell repertoires in COVID-19. Data came from immunoSEQ multiplex PCR; TCRdb stores just in-frame clones and leaves some out. The sample comprises around 300,000 clones, 86% of which are singletons, and 2.5% to 3.5% rests with the top ten. The source material was peripheral blood. These receptors came from a woman in her 30s with active or convalescent COVID-19. CDR3s include the opening cysteine and the closing phenylalanine or tryptophan. A D gene is named only where the DNA matches it firmly. Not every row has a clone size; where given, it reads once, few, many or a size class.

CASRAATASYGYTF	TGTGCCAGCAGGGCCGCGACAGCTAGTTATGGCTACACCTTC	-	14	-	TRBV28	TRBJ1-2
CASSGGQGVTGELFF	TGCGCCAGCAGCGGGGGACAGGGGGTCACCGGGGAGCTGTTTTTT	-	15	TRBD1	TRBV5-1	TRBJ2-2
CASSAQLAGVSGVGTDTQYF	TGTGCCAGCAGTGCCCAACTAGCGGGGGTGTCCGGGGTGGGCACAGATACGCAGTATTTT	-	20	TRBD2	TRBV6-1	TRBJ2-3
CATSRGRQGIQPQHF	TGTGCCACCAGCAGAGGGAGACAGGGGATCCAGCCCCAGCATTTT	-	15	TRBD1	TRBV15	TRBJ1-5
CASSMTGRLNEKLFF	TGTGCCAGCAGTATGACAGGAAGACTTAATGAAAAACTGTTTTTT	-	15	-	TRBV2	TRBJ1-4
CASSQMRGAPHFQETQYF	TGTGCCAGCAGCCAGATGCGGGGGGCCCCCCACTTCCAAGAGACCCAGTACTTC	-	18	TRBD2	TRBV3-1/TRBV3-2	TRBJ2-5
CASSYKRGGHNEQFF	TGTGCCAGCTCCTATAAGCGGGGGGGGCACAATGAGCAGTTCTTC	-	15	TRBD2	TRBV18	TRBJ2-1
CASSPEGRLSGNTIYF	TGTGCCAGCTCACCAGAGGGTCGCCTCTCTGGAAACACCATATATTTT	-	16	-	TRBV18	TRBJ1-3
CASSLITGEKLFF	TGTGCCAGCAGCTTGATCACGGGTGAAAAACTGTTTTTT	-	13	-	TRBV7-8	TRBJ1-4
CASSGTSGGGTDTQYF	TGTGCCAGCTCCGGAACTAGCGGGGGGGGCACAGATACGCAGTATTTT	-	16	TRBD2	TRBV6-4	TRBJ2-3
CASSQDGRGGGELFF	TGCGCCAGCAGCCAAGATGGGAGGGGGGGCGGGGAGCTGTTTTTT	once	15	-	TRBV4-3	TRBJ2-2
CASSQEGKRVQRGYTF	TGTGCCAGCAGCCAAGAAGGGAAAAGGGTTCAGCGGGGCTACACCTTC	-	16	-	TRBV3-1/TRBV3-2	TRBJ1-2
CALQEDRNSYNEQFF	TGTGCCCTGCAGGAGGACAGGAACTCCTACAATGAGCAGTTCTTC	-	15	TRBD1	TRBV10-3	TRBJ2-1
CASSLFVTGSRSPSDTQYF	TGTGCCAGTAGTCTCTTTGTGACAGGGTCACGTTCCCCCTCGGATACGCAGTATTTT	-	19	TRBD1	TRBV19	TRBJ2-3
CASSELGLGGNSPLHF	TGTGCCAGCAGTGAATTGGGTTTGGGGGGTAATTCACCCCTCCACTTT	-	16	-	TRBV6-1	TRBJ1-6
CASSNFLGGRSSGNTIYF	TGTGCCAGTAGTAATTTCCTCGGAGGGCGATCCTCTGGAAACACCATATATTTT	-	18	-	TRBV19	TRBJ1-3
CAISESTGSYEQYF	TGTGCCATCAGTGAATCGACAGGCTCCTACGAGCAGTACTTC	-	14	-	TRBV10-3	TRBJ2-7
CASSAGGGTDTQYF	TGTGCCAGTAGTGCGGGTGGGGGCACAGATACGCAGTATTTT	-	14	-	TRBV19	TRBJ2-3
CASSPGGPSLGANVLTF	TGTGCCAGCAGCCCCGGTGGGCCATCTCTGGGGGCCAACGTCCTGACTTTC	-	17	-	TRBV5-4	TRBJ2-6
CASSSTGAYTEAFF	TGTGCCAGCAGCTCCACAGGGGCCTACACTGAAGCTTTCTTT	-	14	TRBD1	TRBV14	TRBJ1-1
CASRPRRDQPQHF	TGTGCCAGCAGACCAAGAAGAGATCAGCCCCAGCATTTT	-	13	-	TRBV27	TRBJ1-5
CASSPGTSNTEAFF	TGTGCCAGCAGCCCCGGGACATCAAACACTGAAGCTTTCTTT	-	14	-	TRBV7-2	TRBJ1-1
CASSQMEGQGVNQPQHF	TGTGCCAGCAGCCAAATGGAGGGACAGGGGGTAAATCAGCCCCAGCATTTT	few	17	TRBD1	TRBV3-1/TRBV3-2	TRBJ1-5
CASSFLAVGGIRAQHF	TGTGCCAGCAGTTTTCTTGCGGTTGGAGGGATTCGAGCCCAGCATTTT	few	16	-	TRBV27	TRBJ1-5
CASSLIVQAELTQYF	TGTGCCAGCAGTTTAATCGTGCAGGCCGAACTGACCCAGTACTTC	-	15	-	TRBV28	TRBJ2-5
CALGQGNTGELFF	TGTGCCTTAGGACAGGGTAACACCGGGGAGCTGTTTTTT	-	13	TRBD1	TRBV30	TRBJ2-2
CASRGWGTYTGELFF	TGTGCCTCCAGGGGGTGGGGGACTTACACCGGGGAGCTGTTTTTT	-	15	-	TRBV19	TRBJ2-2
CASSSRLAGESYEQYF	TGTGCCAGTAGTAGCCGACTAGCGGGGGAGTCCTACGAGCAGTACTTC	-	16	TRBD2	TRBV19	TRBJ2-7
CASSREREKLFF	TGTGCCAGCAGTCGCGAACGGGAAAAACTGTTTTTT	-	12	-	TRBV2	TRBJ1-4
CASSSLAGGITDTQYF	TGTGCCAGCAGCTCCCTAGCGGGGGGGATCACAGATACGCAGTATTTT	-	16	TRBD2	TRBV7-3	TRBJ2-3
CASSPDRGMNTEAFF	TGTGCCAGCAGCCCCGACAGGGGAATGAACACTGAAGCTTTCTTT	once	15	TRBD1	TRBV7-8	TRBJ1-1
CASSTLAGGTGELFF	TGTGCCAGTAGTACCCTCGCCGGGGGAACCGGGGAGCTGTTTTTT	once	15	-	TRBV19	TRBJ2-2
CASSLIGAVRYEQYF	TGCGCCAGCAGCTTGATAGGAGCGGTACGCTACGAGCAGTACTTC	once	15	-	TRBV5-1	TRBJ2-7